One and the same sample provided the 9 T cell receptor beta chains below, sequenced in a study of T cell changes during pregnancy in multiple sclerosis. Measured with immunoSEQ multiplex PCR; TCRdb has only the in-frame clones, and not every one. The repertoire holds tens of thousands of clones, with about nine tenths as singletons. The material sequenced was peripheral blood, taken in the third trimester of pregnancy. These receptors all come from a female donor in good health, enrolled as a control in a pregnancy study.

This clone was counted between two and nine times. Written as DNA, the CDR3 is TGTGCCAGCAGTTTAGCTAGCGGGGACTACGAGCAGTACTTC. Protein sequence: CASSLASGDYEQYF. The chain couples TRBV27 to TRBJ2-7, with 9 bases identical to TRBD2. The germline CDR1 and CDR2 sequences are MNHEY and SMNVEV (reference sequence). CDR3 length: 14 residues. The V and J ends lost 2 bases and 3 bases, in that order; junction bases with no gene match: 2.

The chain joins TRBV4-2 to TRBJ1-2, with a tentative D call TRBD1 (5 bases). Deletions cut 1 base from V and 5 bases from J, with 17 bases between. CDR3 size: 16 residues. CDR1 and CDR2 (germline): LGHNA, YNFKEQ. CDR3: CASSQVEGRGKYGYTF. The CDR3 DNA follows: TGTGCCAGCAGCCAAGTTGAAGGGCGGGGCAAATATGGCTACACCTTC.

The chain has TRBV7-2 and TRBJ1-4; the match to TRBD1 covers 8 bases. The CDR3 is 17 residues long. The V gene's germline CDR1 is SGHTA and CDR2 FQGNSA. Trimming removed 3 bases from V and 7 bases from J; junction bases left unmatched: 13. The CDR3 DNA sequence: TGTGCCAGCAGCTTCCCAGGGGCCAGGGGGCGGGGTGAAAAACTGTTTTTT. Amino acids: CASSFPGARGRGEKLFF.

J is TRBJ1-1 and V is TRBV29-1, with 11 bases that match TRBD1. CDR3 size: 12 residues. Germline-derived CDR1 and CDR2 are SQVTM and ANQGSEA. Trimming took 6 bases from V and 4 from J; bases not matched to a gene: 1. CDR3 residues: CSVGTGGTEAFF. CDR3 coding DNA: TGCAGCGTGGGGACAGGGGGCACTGAAGCTTTCTTT.

This clone was detected only once. CDR3 region: CASSLGQGNQPQHF. In DNA form, the CDR3 reads TGTGCCAGCAGTTTGGGACAGGGCAATCAGCCCCAGCATTTT. The chain joins TRBV6-5 to TRBJ1-5; 8 nucleotides match TRBD1. With 4 bases clipped from V and 2 bases from J, the junction kept 1 base outside the gene matches. Germline CDR1 is MNHEY and CDR2 is SVGAGI. This CDR3 comprises 14 residues.

The V call is TRBV5-4, the J call TRBJ2-5, with 7 positions matching TRBD1. The CDR3 is 15 residues long. V trimming: 4 bases; J trimming: 4 bases; junction bases outside the gene matches: 10. Germline V gene data show CDR1 as SGHNT and CDR2 as YYREEE (reference sequence). In DNA form, the CDR3 reads TGTGCCAGCAGCGCGACAGGGTACTCACCAGAGACCCAGTACTTC. Its translation: CASSATGYSPETQYF.

V and J are TRBV28 and TRBJ2-7, with D possibly matching TRBD1 (9 bases). The length of the CDR3 is 15 residues. With 5 bases removed from V and 6 bases from J, the gap between germline ends came to 20 bases. Germline V gives CDR1 MDHEN, CDR2 SYDVKM. The CDR3 spells CASSPTGQGTSEQYF. Written as DNA, the CDR3 is TGTGCCAGCAGTCCCACCGGACAGGGGACTAGCGAGCAGTACTTC.

This clone was picked up one time. The chain uses TRBV7-9 and TRBJ2-1; possible D gene TRBD2, 7 bases. This CDR3 contains 13 residues. From germline, CDR1 is SEHNR and CDR2 FQNEAQ (reference sequence). The V and J ends lost 6 bases and 5 bases respectively, with 11 bases between them. CDR3 nucleotide sequence: TGTGCCAGCAGAAAGGGGGGGGACAATGAGCAGTTCTTC. This codes for CASRKGGDNEQFF.

This clone was counted a few times. The chain is built from TRBV7-9 and TRBJ1-1; D remains unclear. Trimming took off 6 bases at V and 9 bases at J, with 14 bases between the two ends. This CDR3 is built from 12 residues. CDR1 and CDR2 from the germline V gene are SEHNR and FQNEAQ (reference sequence). The CDR3 nucleotides read TGTGCCAGCAGTTCTCTCGACACCCAAGCTTTCTTT. Its protein product is CASSSLDTQAFF.